This TCR beta chain was profiled in a study of cytotoxic CD8 clonotypes in ibrutinib-treated CLL. Study summary: Response material was collected after a median approximately 11 months of treatment, range 6 to 36. Study results and limitations: Once treatment began, public clonotypes, which were uncommon, contracted or stayed stable. Pretreatment clonality was elevated relative to age-matched healthy donors and paralleled circulating CD8+ T-cell counts.

To note about this clone: Its target is unknown.

CDR1 and CDR2 (germline): MGHRA, YSYEKL. The length of the CDR3 is 17 residues. Trimming removed 4 bases at V and 5 bases at J, with 22 bases between. Clones were sequenced by immunoSEQ multiplex PCR, and TCRdb holds only the in-frame ones, with some missing. The sample contains 150,000 or so clones, over 75% of which appear only once. This sample comprised PBMCs, obtained after 36 months of ibrutinib treatment. This rearrangement joins TRBV4-1 to TRBJ2-3; D unclear. The receptor was derived from a human donor with chronic lymphocytic leukemia. The CDR3 sequence is CASSLALTPAGQDTQYF. CDR3 DNA sequence: TGCGCCAGCAGCCTTGCTCTCACCCCCGCCGGCCAAGATACGCAGTATTTT.